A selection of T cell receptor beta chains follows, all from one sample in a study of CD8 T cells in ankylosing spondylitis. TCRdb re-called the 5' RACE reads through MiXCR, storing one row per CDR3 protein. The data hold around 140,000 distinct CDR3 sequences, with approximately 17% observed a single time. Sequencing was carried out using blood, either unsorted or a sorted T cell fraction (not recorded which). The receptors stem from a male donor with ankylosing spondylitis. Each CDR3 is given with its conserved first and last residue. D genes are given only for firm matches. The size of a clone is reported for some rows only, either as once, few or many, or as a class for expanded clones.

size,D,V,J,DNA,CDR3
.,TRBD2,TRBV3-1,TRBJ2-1,TGTGCCAGCAGCCAGGGGACTACCGAAATGAGCTCCTACAATGAGCAGTTCTTC,CASSQGTTEMSSYNEQFF
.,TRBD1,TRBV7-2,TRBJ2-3,TGTGCCAGCAGTCCACTGGGGACAGGGAGCCCAGATACGCAGTATTTT,CASSPLGTGSPDTQYF
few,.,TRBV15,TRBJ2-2,TGTGCCACCAGCAGGATTTACGGTCCGAACACCGGGGAGCTGTTTTTT,CATSRIYGPNTGELFF
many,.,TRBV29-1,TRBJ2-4,TGCAGCGTTGAAGCAGGAATATTAGCCAAAAACATTCAGTACTTC,CSVEAGILAKNIQYF
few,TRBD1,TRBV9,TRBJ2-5,TGTGCCAGCAGCGTAGCGGCAGGGGGCAATTTGGAGACCCAGTACTTC,CASSVAAGGNLETQYF
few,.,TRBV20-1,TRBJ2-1,TGCAGTGCTAGAGATCTGAACGGCTATGAGCAGTTCTTC,CSARDLNGYEQFF
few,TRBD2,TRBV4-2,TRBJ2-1,TGTGCCAGCAGCCCTGTAGCGGGATACGATGAGCAGTTCTTC,CASSPVAGYDEQFF
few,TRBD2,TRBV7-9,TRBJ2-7,TGTGCCAGCAGCTGGGCCGGGACTAGCGGATACGAGCAGTACTTC,CASSWAGTSGYEQYF
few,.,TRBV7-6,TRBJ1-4,TGTGCCAGCAGGGGTGAGCATGAAAAACTGTTTTTT,CASRGEHEKLFF
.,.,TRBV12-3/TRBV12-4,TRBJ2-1,TGTGCCAGCAGTTTATTGAGGGAGCAGTTCTTC,CASSLLREQFF
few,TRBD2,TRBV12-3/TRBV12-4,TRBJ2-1,TGTGCCAGCAGTTTAAGCGGGAGACAAAATGAGCAGTTCTTC,CASSLSGRQNEQFF
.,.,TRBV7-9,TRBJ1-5,TGTGCCAGCAGCCTGGGGGTGGAACAGCCCCAGCATTTT,CASSLGVEQPQHF
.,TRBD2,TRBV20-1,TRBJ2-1,TGCAGTGCCAACCGGGCTAGCGGGAGCTGGTACAATGAGCAGTTCTTC,CSANRASGSWYNEQFF
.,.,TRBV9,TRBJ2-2,TGTGCCAGCAGCGTAGGCAGATTCACCGGGGAGCTGTTTTTT,CASSVGRFTGELFF
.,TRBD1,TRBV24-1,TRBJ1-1,TGTGCCTCGCAACAGGGGTTCGGCACTGAAGCTTTCTTT,CASQQGFGTEAFF
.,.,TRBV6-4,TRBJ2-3,TGTGCCAGCAGTGAAGAGGGGATGTGCACAGATACGCAGTATTTT,CASSEEGMCTDTQYF
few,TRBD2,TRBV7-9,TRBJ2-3,TGTGCCAGCAGCGAAAGCGGGGTTAGCACAGATACGCAGTATTTT,CASSESGVSTDTQYF
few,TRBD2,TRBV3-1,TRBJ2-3,TGTGCCAGCAGCCATCCGGGACTAGCGAGTGGGATCCTAAACACAGATACGCAGTATTTT,CASSHPGLASGILNTDTQYF
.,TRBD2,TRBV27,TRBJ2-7,TGTGCCAGCAGTTTATCCGGGACTAGCGAATACGAGCAGTACTTC,CASSLSGTSEYEQYF
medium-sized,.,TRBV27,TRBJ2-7,TGTGCCAGCAGTGGGACTTTACGAAGCTCCTACGAGCAGTACTTC,CASSGTLRSSYEQYF
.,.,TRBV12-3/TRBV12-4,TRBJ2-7,TGTGCCAGCAGTTTGGGCATCTACGAGCAGTACTTC,CASSLGIYEQYF
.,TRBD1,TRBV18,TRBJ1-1,TGTGCCAGCTCGTACTGGATCGCCGGGACAGCGAACACTGAAGCTTTCTTT,CASSYWIAGTANTEAFF
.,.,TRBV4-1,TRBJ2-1,TGCGCCAGCAGCCTGGGGGAGGGGACAGCCTCCTACAATGAGCAGTTCTTC,CASSLGEGTASYNEQFF
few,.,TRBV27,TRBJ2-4,TGTGCCAGCAGTTCACAGGGTACTGGAAACATTCAGTACTTC,CASSSQGTGNIQYF
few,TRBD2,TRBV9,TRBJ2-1,TGTGCCAGCAGCGTAAAAGCGGGAGTCTACAATGAGCAGTTCTTC,CASSVKAGVYNEQFF
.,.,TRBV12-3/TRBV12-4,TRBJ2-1,TGTGCCAGCAGTTTAGCGCACGAGCAGTTCTTC,CASSLAHEQFF
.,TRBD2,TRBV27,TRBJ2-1,TGTGCCAGCAGTTTTATAGCGGGAGGAAGCTCCTACAATGAGCAGTTCTTC,CASSFIAGGSSYNEQFF
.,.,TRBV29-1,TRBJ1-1,TGCAGCGTTGAGTTCGCCCTATCCGCTGAAGCTTTCTTT,CSVEFALSAEAFF
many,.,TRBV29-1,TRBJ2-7,TGCAGCGCAAAACGACCGAGCACCTACGAGCAGTACTTC,CSAKRPSTYEQYF
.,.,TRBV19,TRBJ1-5,TGTGCCACCAATAAGGGGGAACTCAATCAGCCCCAGCATTTT,CATNKGELNQPQHF
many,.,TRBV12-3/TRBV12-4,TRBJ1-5,TGTGCCAGCAGTTTCGGTGGACAGAGGGGATATCAGCCCCAGCATTTT,CASSFGGQRGYQPQHF
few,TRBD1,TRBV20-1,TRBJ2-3,TGCAGTGCTAGGGGTCGGACAGGGCGTAACACAGATACGCAGTATTTT,CSARGRTGRNTDTQYF
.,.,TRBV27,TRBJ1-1,TGTGCCAGCAGTTTGGCAGCGAACACTGAAGCTTTCTTT,CASSLAANTEAFF
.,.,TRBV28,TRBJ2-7,TGTGCCAGCTTAGGCTCGAGCTCCTACGAGCAGTACTTC,CASLGSSSYEQYF
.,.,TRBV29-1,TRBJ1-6,TGCAGCGTGAAAATCCAGGGCGAATCACCCCTCCACTTT,CSVKIQGESPLHF
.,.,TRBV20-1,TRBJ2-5,TGCAGTGCTAGACCCGATTTGATTGAGACCCAGTACTTC,CSARPDLIETQYF
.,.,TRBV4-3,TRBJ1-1,TGCGCCAGCAGCCAAGGGACGATGAACACTGAAGCTTTCTTT,CASSQGTMNTEAFF
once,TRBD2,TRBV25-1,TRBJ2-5,TGTGCCAGCAGTGAATGGGCTAGCGGGAGGGTCCAAGAGACCCAGTACTTC,CASSEWASGRVQETQYF
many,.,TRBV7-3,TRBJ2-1,TGTGCCAGCAGCTTAGACGGGAGAGGGTACAATGAGCAGTTCTTC,CASSLDGRGYNEQFF
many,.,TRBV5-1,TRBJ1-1,TGCGCCAGCAGCTTGGCATGGACAGAGAACACTGAAGCTTTCTTT,CASSLAWTENTEAFF
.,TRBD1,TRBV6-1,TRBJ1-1,TGTGCCAGCCGGAACAGGGACAGGCTAAACACTGAAGCTTTCTTT,CASRNRDRLNTEAFF
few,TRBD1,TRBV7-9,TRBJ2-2,TGTGCCAGCAGCCCCTACCGGACAGGAGTCACCGGGGAGCTGTTTTTT,CASSPYRTGVTGELFF
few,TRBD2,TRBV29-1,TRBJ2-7,TGCAGCGTTCAAGGACTAGCGGGATCACGTCTCTACGAGCAGTACTTC,CSVQGLAGSRLYEQYF
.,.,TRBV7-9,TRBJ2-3,TGTGCCAGCACCGAAGACTCAAGCACAGATACGCAGTATTTT,CASTEDSSTDTQYF
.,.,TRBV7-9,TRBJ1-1,TGTGCCAGCAGCTTGGACGGGGTTGAAGCTTTCTTT,CASSLDGVEAFF
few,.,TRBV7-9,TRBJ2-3,TGTGCCAGCACCGAGGGGTATACGCAGTATTTT,CASTEGYTQYF
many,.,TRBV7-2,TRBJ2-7,TGTGCCAGCAGCCCAACCGGGGGTTACGAGCAGTACTTC,CASSPTGGYEQYF
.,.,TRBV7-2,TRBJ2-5,TGTGCCAGCAGCCCTTACGACAGCTGGGGCGTAGAGACCCAGTACTTC,CASSPYDSWGVETQYF
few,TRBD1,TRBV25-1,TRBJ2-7,TGTGCCAGCCTTCCACAGGGGGCAATACCTTACGAGCAGTACTTC,CASLPQGAIPYEQYF
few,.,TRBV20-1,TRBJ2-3,TGCAGTGCTAGAGATCTGGCCGCTACAAGGGCAGATACGCAGTATTTT,CSARDLAATRADTQYF